This T cell receptor (beta chain) was documented in a study of blood T cell repertoires in COVID-19. The wider study: Sites in the United States, Italy and Spain provided acute and convalescent COVID-19 samples. PBMCs, B-cell-depleted T cells, or T cells provided the cDNA or gDNA that made up the material.

Authors' processing steps: Researchers report that nucleated cell counts were estimated from reference gene primer amplification. Repertoires were generated with immunoSEQ multiplex PCR, while TCRdb's copy carries only in-frame clones and drops some. The V and J calls and clone size come from that table; D and trimming were worked out from the DNA. The table has under 70,000 clones, around 90% seen once. The source is a man aged 80 or over with acute or convalescent COVID-19. Sequencing was carried out using peripheral blood.

CDR3: CAWTSSSYQETQYF. CDR3 bases: TGTGCCTGGACCTCATCCAGTTATCAAGAGACCCAGTACTTC. This chain joins TRBV30 and TRBJ2-5; no clear D. Looked up from germline, CDR1 is GTSNPN and CDR2 is SVGIG (reference sequence). V gave up 4 bases and J gave up 2 bases, with 14 bases separating them. CDR3 size: 14 residues.